At least ten counts were recorded for the clone carrying this T cell receptor (beta chain). The data derive from a study of early T cells in non-severe SARS-CoV-2 infection. CDR1 and CDR2 (germline): SGHDN, FVKESK. After removal of 1 base from V and 6 bases from J, the junction contained 2 bases not matched to a gene. The CDR3 contains 14 residues. TCRdb analysed the 5' RACE reads with MiXCR anew, one entry per CDR3 protein. The sample has tens of thousands of distinct CDR3 sequences; 7.5% to 9% are singletons. Here the sequenced sample was whole blood, taken at baseline. This rearrangement joins TRBV14 to TRBJ1-4, with 7 nucleotides matching TRBD1. The sequence derives from an adult who was a healthcare worker with PCR-confirmed SARS-CoV-2 infection or an uninfected control (not recorded which). The CDR3 region is CASSQVDRDEKLFF. CDR3 nucleotides: TGTGCCAGCAGCCAAGTCGACAGGGATGAAAAACTGTTTTTT.